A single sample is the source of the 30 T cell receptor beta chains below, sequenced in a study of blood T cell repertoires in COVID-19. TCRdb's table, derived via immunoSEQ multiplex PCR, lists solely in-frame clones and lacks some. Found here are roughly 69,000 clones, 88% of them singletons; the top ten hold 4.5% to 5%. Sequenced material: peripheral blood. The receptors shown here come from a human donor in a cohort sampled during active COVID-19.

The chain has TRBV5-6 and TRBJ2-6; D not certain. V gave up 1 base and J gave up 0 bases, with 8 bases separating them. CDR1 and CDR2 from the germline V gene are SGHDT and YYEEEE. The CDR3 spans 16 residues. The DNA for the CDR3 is TGTGCCAGCAGCTTGAATACAAACTCTGGGGCCAACGTCCTGACTTTC. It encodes CASSLNTNSGANVLTF.

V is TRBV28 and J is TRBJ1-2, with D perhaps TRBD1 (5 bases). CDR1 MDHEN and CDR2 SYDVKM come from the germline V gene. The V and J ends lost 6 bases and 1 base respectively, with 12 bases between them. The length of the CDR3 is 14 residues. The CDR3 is CASRKPQGNYGYTF. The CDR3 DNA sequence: TGTGCCAGCAGGAAGCCGCAGGGTAACTATGGCTACACCTTC.

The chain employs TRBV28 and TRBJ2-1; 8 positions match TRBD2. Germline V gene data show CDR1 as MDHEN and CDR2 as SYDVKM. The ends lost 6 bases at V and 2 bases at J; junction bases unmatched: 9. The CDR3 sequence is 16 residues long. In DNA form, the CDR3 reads TGTGCCAGCAGCCCCGCCGGGACTAGAGCCTACAATGAGCAGTTCTTC. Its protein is CASSPAGTRAYNEQFF.

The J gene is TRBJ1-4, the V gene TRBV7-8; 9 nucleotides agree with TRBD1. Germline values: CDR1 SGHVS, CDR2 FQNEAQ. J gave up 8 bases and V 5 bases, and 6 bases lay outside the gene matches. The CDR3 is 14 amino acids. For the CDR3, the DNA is TGTGCCAGCAGCAAACAGGGGGCGTCGGAAAAACTGTTTTTT. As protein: CASSKQGASEKLFF.

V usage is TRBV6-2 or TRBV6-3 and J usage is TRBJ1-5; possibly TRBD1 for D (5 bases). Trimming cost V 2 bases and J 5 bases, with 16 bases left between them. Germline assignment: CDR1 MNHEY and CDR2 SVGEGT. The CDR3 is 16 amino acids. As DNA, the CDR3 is TGTGCCAGCAGTTACAGGGGACTTGTGGGCGATCAGCCCCAGCATTTT. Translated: CASSYRGLVGDQPQHF.

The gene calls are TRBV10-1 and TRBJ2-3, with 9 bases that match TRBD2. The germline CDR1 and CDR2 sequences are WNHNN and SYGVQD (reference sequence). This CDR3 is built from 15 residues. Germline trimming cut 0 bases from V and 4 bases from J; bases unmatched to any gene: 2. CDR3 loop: CASSESAGGPDTQYF. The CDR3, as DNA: TGCGCCAGCAGTGAGTCGGCGGGAGGGCCAGATACGCAGTATTTT.

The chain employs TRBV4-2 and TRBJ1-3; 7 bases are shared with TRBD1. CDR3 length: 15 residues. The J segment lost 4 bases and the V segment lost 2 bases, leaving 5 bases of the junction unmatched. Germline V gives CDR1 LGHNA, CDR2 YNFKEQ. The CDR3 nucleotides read TGTGCCAGCAGCCAATCCCGGACAGGAGGAAACACCATATATTTT. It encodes CASSQSRTGGNTIYF.

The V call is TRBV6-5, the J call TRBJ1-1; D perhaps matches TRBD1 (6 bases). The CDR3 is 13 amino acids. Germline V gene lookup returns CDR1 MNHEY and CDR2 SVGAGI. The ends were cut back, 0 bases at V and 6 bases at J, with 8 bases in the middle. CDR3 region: CASSYSRTAEAFF. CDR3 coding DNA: TGTGCCAGCAGTTACTCGAGGACAGCTGAAGCTTTCTTT.

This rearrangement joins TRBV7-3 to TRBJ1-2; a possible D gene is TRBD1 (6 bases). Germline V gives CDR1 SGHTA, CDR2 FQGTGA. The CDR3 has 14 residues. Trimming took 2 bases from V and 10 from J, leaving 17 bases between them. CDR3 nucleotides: TGTGCCAGCAGCTTACAGGGGCCACCCCGCGCCTACACCTTC. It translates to CASSLQGPPRAYTF.

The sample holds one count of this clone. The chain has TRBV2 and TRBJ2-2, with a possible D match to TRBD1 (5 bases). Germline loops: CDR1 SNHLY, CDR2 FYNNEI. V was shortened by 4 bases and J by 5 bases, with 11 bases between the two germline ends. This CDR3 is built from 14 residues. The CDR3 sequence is CASSVWGFTGELFF. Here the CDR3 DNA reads TGTGCCAGCAGTGTGTGGGGCTTTACCGGGGAGCTGTTTTTT.

As DNA, the CDR3 is TGTGCCAGCTCACCACTAGGACAGCGGGGCGAGCAGTACTTC. It specifies CASSPLGQRGEQYF. V usage is TRBV18 and J usage is TRBJ2-7, with D possibly matching TRBD2 (7 bases). This CDR3 contains 14 residues. The V and J ends lost 1 base and 6 bases respectively, with 13 bases between them. CDR1 is KGHSH, CDR2 LQKENI, per germline. Full variable domain (missing parts from reference TRBV18 and TRBJ2-7): NAGVMQNPRHLVRRRGQEARLRCSPMKGHSHVYWYRQLPEEGLKFMVYLQKENIIDESGMPKERFSAEFPKEGPSILRIQQVVRGDSAAYFCASSPLGQRGEQYFGPGTRLTVT.

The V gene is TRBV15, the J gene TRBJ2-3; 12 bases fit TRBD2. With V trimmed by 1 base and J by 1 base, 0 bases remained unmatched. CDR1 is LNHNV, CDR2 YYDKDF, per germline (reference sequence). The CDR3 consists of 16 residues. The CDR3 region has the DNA TGTGCCACCAGCAGAGGGACTAGCGGGGGCACAGATACGCAGTATTTT. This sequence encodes CATSRGTSGGTDTQYF.

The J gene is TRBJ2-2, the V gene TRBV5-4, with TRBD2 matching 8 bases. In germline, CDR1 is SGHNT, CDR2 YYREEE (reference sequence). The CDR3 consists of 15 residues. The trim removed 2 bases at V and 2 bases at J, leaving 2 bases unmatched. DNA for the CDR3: TGTGCCAGCAGCTTCGGGGGGGTAAACACCGGGGAGCTGTTTTTT. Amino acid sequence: CASSFGGVNTGELFF.

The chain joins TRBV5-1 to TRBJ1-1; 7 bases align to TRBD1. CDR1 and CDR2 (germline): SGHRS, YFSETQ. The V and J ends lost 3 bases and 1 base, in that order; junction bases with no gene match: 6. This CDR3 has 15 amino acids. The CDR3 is CASSSQGGWNTEAFF. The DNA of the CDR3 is TGCGCCAGCAGCTCCCAGGGGGGCTGGAACACTGAAGCTTTCTTT.

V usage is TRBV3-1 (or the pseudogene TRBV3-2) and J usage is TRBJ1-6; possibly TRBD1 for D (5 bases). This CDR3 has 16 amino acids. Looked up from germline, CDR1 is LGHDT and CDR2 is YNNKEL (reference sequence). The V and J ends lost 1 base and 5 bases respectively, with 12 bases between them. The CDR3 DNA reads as TGTGCCAGCAGCCAAGTAACCGGGACTCATAATTCACCCCTCCACTTT. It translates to CASSQVTGTHNSPLHF.

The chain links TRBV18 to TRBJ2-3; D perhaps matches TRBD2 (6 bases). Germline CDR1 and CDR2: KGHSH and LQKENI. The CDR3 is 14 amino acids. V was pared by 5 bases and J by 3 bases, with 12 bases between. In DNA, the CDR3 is TGTGCCAGCTCAAGGGACTCGCCGACAGATACGCAGTATTTT. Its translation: CASSRDSPTDTQYF.

The CDR3 DNA reads as TGTGCCAGCAGCTTACGAGAGACCCTCCACTTT. Amino acid sequence: CASSLRETLHF. The chain links TRBV5-6 to TRBJ1-6; D unclear. Trimming pared 2 bases from V and 14 bases from J, leaving 8 bases between. Germline values: CDR1 SGHDT, CDR2 YYEEEE. The CDR3 is 11 amino acids.

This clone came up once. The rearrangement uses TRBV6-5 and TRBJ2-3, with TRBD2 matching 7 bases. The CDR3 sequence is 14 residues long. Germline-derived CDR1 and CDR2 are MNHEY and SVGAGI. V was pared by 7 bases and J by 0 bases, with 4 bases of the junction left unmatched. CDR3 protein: CASTRRGSTDTQYF. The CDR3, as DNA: TGTGCCAGCACGCGGCGGGGGAGCACAGATACGCAGTATTTT.

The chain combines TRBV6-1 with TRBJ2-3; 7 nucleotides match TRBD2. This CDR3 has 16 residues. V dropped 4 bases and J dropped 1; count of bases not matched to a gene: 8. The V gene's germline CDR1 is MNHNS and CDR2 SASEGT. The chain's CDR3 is CASSGGALAGTDTQYF. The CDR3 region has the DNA TGTGCCAGCAGTGGAGGTGCCCTAGCGGGCACAGATACGCAGTATTTT.

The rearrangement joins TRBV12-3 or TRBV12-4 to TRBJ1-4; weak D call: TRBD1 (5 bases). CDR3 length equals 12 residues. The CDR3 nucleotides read TGTGCAGTCCGGCAGGGTAATGAAAAACTGTTTTTT. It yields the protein CAVRQGNEKLFF.

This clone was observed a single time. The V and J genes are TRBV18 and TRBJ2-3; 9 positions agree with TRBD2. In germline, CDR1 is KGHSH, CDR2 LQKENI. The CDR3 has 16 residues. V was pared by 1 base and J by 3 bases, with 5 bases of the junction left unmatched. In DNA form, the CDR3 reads TGTGCCAGCTCACCACTGGCGGGGGGGCCGACAGATACGCAGTATTTT. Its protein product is CASSPLAGGPTDTQYF.

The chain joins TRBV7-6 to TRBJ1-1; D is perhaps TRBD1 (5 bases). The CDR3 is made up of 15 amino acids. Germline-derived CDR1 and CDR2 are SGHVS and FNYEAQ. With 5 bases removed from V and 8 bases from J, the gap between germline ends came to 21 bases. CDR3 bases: TGTGCCAGCAGCCCGGACGTTAGCCCGGGGGTAGAAGCTTTCTTT. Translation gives CASSPDVSPGVEAFF.

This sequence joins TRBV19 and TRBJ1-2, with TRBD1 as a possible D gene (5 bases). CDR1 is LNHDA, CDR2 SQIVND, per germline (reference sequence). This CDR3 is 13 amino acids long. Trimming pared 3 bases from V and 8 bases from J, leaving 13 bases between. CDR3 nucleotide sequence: TGTGCCAGTAGTATTTCGACAGACTTGGGCTACACCTTC. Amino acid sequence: CASSISTDLGYTF.

CDR3 region: CASSLGQGQPQHF. The CDR3 nucleotides read TGCGCCAGCAGCTTGGGACAGGGACAGCCCCAGCATTTT. The V call is TRBV5-1, the J call TRBJ1-5, with 7 bases identical to TRBD1. With V trimmed by 0 bases and J by 7 bases, 1 base remained unmatched. The germline V gene encodes CDR1 SGHRS and CDR2 YFSETQ. The CDR3 consists of 13 residues.

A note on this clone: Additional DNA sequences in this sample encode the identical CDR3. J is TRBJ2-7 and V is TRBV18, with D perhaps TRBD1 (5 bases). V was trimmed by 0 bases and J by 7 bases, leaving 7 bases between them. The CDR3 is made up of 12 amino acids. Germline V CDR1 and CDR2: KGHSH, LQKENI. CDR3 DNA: TGTGCCAGCTCACCACCGGGGCGTGAGCAGTACTTC. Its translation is CASSPPGREQYF.

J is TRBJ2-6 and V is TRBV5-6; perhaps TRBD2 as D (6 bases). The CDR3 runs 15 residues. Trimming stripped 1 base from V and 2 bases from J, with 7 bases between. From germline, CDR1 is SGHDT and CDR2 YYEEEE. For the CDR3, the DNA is TGTGCCAGCAGCTTGTGGGGGGCTGGGGCCAACGTCCTGACTTTC. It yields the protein CASSLWGAGANVLTF.

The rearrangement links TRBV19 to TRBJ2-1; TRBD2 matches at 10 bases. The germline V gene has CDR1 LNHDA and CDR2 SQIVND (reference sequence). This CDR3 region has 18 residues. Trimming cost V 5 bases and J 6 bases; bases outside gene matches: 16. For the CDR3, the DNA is TGTGCCAGTAGTGGGGGCACAAGCGGGAGGGGTCTGGGCAATGAGCAGTTCTTC. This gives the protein CASSGGTSGRGLGNEQFF.

The CDR3 DNA reads as TGTGCCAGCAGCTTGGGAGGAGTGAACACCGGGGAGCTGTTTTTT. Translating it yields CASSLGGVNTGELFF. The rearrangement joins TRBV7-2 to TRBJ2-2; the D gene is possibly TRBD2 (6 bases). V was clipped by 3 bases and J by 1 base, with 9 bases between them. The germline V gene encodes CDR1 SGHTA and CDR2 FQGNSA. The CDR3 covers 15 residues.

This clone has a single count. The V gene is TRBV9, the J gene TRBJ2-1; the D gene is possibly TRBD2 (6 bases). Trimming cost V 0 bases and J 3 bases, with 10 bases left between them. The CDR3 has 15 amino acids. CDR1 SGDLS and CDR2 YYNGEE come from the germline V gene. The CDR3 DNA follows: TGTGCCAGCAGCGTAGACGCGGGGCGCTACAATGAGCAGTTCTTC. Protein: CASSVDAGRYNEQFF.

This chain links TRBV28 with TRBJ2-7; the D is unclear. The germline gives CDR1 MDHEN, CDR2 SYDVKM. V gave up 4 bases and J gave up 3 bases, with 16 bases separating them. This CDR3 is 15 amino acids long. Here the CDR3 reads CASSSPGSTHYEQYF. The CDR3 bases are TGTGCCAGCAGTTCGCCAGGAAGCACTCACTACGAGCAGTACTTC.